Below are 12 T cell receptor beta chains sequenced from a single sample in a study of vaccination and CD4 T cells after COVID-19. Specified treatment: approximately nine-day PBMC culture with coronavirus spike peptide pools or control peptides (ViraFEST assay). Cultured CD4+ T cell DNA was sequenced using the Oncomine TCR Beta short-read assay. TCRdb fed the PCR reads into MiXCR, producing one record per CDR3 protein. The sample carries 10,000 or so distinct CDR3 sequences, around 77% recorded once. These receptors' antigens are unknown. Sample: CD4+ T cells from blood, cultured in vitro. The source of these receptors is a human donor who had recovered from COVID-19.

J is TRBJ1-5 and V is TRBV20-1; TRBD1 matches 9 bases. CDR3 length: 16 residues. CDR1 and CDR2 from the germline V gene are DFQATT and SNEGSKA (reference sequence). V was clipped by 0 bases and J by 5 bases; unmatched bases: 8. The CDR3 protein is CSAREWGGQGHQPQHF. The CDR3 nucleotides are TGCAGTGCTAGAGAATGGGGGGGACAGGGACATCAGCCCCAGCATTTT.

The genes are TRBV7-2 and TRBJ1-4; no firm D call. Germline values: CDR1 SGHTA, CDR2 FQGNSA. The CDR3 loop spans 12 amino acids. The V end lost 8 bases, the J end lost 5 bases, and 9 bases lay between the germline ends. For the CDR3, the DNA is TGTGCCAGCGGTAAATCCAATGAAAAACTGTTTTTT. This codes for CASGKSNEKLFF.

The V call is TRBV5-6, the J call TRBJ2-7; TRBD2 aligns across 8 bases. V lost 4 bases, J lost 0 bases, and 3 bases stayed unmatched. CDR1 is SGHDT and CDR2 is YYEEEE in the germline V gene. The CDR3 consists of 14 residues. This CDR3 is CASSRLARSYEQYF. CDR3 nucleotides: TGTGCCAGCAGCCGACTAGCGCGCTCCTACGAGCAGTACTTC.

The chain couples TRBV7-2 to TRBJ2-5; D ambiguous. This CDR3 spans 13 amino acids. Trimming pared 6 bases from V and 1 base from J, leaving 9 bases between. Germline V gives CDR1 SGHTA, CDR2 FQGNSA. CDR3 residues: CASRSSVQETQYF. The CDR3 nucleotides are TGTGCCAGCAGATCTTCTGTCCAAGAGACCCAGTACTTC.

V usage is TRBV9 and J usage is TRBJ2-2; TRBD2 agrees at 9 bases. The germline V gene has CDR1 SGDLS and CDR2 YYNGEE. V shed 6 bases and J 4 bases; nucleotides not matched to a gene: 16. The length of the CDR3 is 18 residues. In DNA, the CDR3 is TGTGCCAGCACCCGGGCGCGGCGGGAGGGCCCGGGCACCGGGGAGCTGTTTTTT. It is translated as CASTRARREGPGTGELFF.

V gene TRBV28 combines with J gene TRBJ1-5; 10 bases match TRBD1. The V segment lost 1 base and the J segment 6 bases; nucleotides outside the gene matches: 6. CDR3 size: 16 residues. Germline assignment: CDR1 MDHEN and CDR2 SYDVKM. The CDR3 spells CASSLSGQGRVQPQHF. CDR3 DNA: TGTGCCAGCAGTTTATCGGGACAGGGGAGGGTTCAGCCCCAGCATTTT.

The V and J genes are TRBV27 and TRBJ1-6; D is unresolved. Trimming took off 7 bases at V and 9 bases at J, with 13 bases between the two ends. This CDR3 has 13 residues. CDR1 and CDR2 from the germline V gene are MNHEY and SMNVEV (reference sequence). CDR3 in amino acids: CASKDSVVSPLHF. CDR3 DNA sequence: TGTGCCAGCAAGGACTCCGTCGTTTCACCCCTCCACTTT.

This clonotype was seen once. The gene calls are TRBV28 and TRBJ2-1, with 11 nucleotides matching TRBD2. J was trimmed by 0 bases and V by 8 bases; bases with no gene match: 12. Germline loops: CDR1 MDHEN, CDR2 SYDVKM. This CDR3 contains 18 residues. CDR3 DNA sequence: TGTGCCAGCTATGTATCGGGACTAGCGGCCCGCTCCTACAATGAGCAGTTCTTC. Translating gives CASYVSGLAARSYNEQFF. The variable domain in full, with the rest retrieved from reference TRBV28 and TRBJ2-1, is DVKVTQSSRYLVKRTGEKVFLECVQDMDHENMFWYRQDPGLGLRLIYFSYDVKMKEKGDIPEGYSVSREKKERFSLILESASTNQTSMYLCASYVSGLAARSYNEQFFGPGTRLTVL.

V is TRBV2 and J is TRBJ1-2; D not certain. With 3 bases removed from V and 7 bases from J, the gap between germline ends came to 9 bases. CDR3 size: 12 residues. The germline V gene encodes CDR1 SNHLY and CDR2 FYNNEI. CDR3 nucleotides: TGTGCCAGCAGTGACAAAGTTGGTGGCTACACCTTC. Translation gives CASSDKVGGYTF. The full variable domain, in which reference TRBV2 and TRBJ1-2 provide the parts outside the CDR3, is EPEVTQTPSHQVTQMGQEVILRCVPISNHLYFYWYRQILGQKVEFLVSFYNNEISEKSEIFDDQFSVERPDGSNFTLKIRSTKLEDSAMYFCASSDKVGGYTFGSGTRLTVV.

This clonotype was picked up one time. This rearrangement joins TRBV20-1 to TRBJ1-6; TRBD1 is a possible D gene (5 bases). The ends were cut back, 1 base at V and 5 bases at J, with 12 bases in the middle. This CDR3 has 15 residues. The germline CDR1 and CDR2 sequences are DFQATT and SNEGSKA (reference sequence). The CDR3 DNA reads TGCAGTGCTAGAGTCCAGGGAAGCGATAATTCACCCCTCCACTTT. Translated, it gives CSARVQGSDNSPLHF.

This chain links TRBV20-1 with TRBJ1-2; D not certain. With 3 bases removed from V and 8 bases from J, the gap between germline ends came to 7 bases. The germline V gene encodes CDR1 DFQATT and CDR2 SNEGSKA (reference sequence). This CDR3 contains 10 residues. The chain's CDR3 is CSASGRGYTF. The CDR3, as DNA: TGCAGTGCTAGCGGCCGGGGCTACACCTTC.

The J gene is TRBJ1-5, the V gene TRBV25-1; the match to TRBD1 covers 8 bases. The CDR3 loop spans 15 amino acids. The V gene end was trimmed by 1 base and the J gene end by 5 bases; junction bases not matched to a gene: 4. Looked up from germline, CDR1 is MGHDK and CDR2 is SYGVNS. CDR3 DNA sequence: TGTGCCAGCAGTGAATCAGGGACAGGTTATCAGCCCCAGCATTTT. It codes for CASSESGTGYQPQHF.